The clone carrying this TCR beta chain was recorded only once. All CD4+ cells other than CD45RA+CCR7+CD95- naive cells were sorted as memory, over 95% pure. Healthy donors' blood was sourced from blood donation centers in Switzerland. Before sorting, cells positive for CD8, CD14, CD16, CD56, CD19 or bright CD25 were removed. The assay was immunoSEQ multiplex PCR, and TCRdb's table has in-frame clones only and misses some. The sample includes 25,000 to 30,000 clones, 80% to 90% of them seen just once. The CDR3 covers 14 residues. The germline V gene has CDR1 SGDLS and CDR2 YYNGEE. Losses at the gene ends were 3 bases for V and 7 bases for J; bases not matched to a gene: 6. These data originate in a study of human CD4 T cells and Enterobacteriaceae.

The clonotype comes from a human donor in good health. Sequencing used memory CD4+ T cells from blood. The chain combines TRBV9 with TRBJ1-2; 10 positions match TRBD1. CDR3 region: CASSAQTGGFGYTF. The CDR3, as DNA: TGTGCCAGCAGCGCACAGACAGGGGGCTTTGGCTACACCTTC.